Listed here are 27 T cell receptor beta chains from one sample, sequenced in a study of identifying expanded T cells in peripheral blood. Sequenced by immunoSEQ multiplex PCR; TCRdb stores in-frame clones only, minus some. The sample records about 97,000 clones, 88% being singletons. Specimen: blood. All receptors come from a person aged 18-70 years in good health.

The rearrangement joins TRBV25-1 to TRBJ2-1, with a possible D match to TRBD2 (6 bases). Germline-derived CDR1 and CDR2 are MGHDK and SYGVNS. The V gene lost 3 bases and the J gene lost 8 bases, with 17 bases spanning the gap. The CDR3 runs to 15 residues. CDR3 DNA: TGTGCCAGCAGTGATAATAGGAGGGGTGGAGATGAGCAGTTCTTC. Its protein product is CASSDNRRGGDEQFF.

The genes are TRBV7-2 and TRBJ1-1, with D hard to call. This CDR3 comprises 13 residues. The ends were cut back, 3 bases at V and 1 base at J, with 6 bases in the middle. Germline V CDR1 and CDR2: SGHTA, FQGNSA. CDR3 nucleotides: TGTGCCAGCAGCTTGGTGGGGAACACTGAAGCTTTCTTT. This gives the protein CASSLVGNTEAFF.

CDR3 protein: CACRGGETGDRRSISYNEQFF. The CDR3 DNA sequence: TGTGCCTGCCGAGGGGGGGAGACAGGGGATCGGAGGTCGATTTCCTACAATGAGCAGTTCTTC. The rearrangement joins TRBV30 to TRBJ2-1; D is perhaps TRBD1 (8 bases). The CDR3 is made up of 21 amino acids. Germline-derived CDR1 and CDR2 are GTSNPN and SVGIG (reference sequence). V was clipped by 6 bases and J by 1 base, with 34 bases between them.

The J gene is TRBJ2-7, the V gene TRBV27, with TRBD1 identical over 7 bases. The CDR3 is 14 amino acids. The germline CDR1 and CDR2 sequences are MNHEY and SMNVEV (reference sequence). The V gene end was trimmed by 5 bases and the J gene end by 3 bases; junction bases not matched to a gene: 7. The DNA of the CDR3 is TGTGCCAGCAGTCTTCAGGACAGGCACTACGAGCAGTACTTC. As protein: CASSLQDRHYEQYF.

The chain carries TRBV4-2 and TRBJ2-1, with 8 positions matching TRBD1. J lost 6 bases, V lost 0 bases, and 4 bases had no gene match. The germline V gene encodes CDR1 LGHNA and CDR2 YNFKEQ. This CDR3 has 15 amino acids. CDR3 loop: CASSQDQDRGNEQFF. The CDR3 DNA reads TGTGCCAGCAGCCAAGATCAAGACAGGGGCAATGAGCAGTTCTTC.

The chain links TRBV5-1 to TRBJ2-5; the match to TRBD2 covers 10 bases. The CDR3 is made up of 15 amino acids. The V gene end was trimmed by 2 bases and the J gene end by 5 bases; junction bases not matched to a gene: 6. Germline lookup yields CDR1 SGHRS and CDR2 YFSETQ. CDR3 loop: CASSLTSGILETQYF. Written as DNA, the CDR3 is TGCGCCAGCAGCTTAACTAGCGGGATTTTGGAGACCCAGTACTTC.

The chain has TRBV7-2 and TRBJ2-7; TRBD1 might be the D (5 bases). The CDR3 runs to 13 residues. Between the trimmed V and J ends, which lost 5 bases and 7 bases, there was a span of 15 bases. CDR1 is SGHTA, CDR2 FQGNSA, per germline. CDR3 region: CASSLGVEREQYF. The CDR3 DNA follows: TGTGCCAGCAGCCTAGGGGTAGAGAGGGAGCAGTACTTC. The full variable domain, in which reference TRBV7-2 and TRBJ2-7 provide the parts outside the CDR3, is GAGVSQSPSNKVTEKGKDVELRCDPISGHTALYWYRQSLGQGLEFLIYFQGNSAPDKSGLPSDRFSAERTGGSVSTLTIQRTQQEDSAVYLCASSLGVEREQYFGPGTRLTVT.

The rearrangement uses TRBV19 and TRBJ1-1; D not certain. This CDR3 comprises 13 residues. Germline-derived CDR1 and CDR2 are LNHDA and SQIVND (reference sequence). V lost 5 bases to trimming and J lost 0 bases, with 7 bases between them. The CDR3 here is CASSSAVNTEAFF. The CDR3, as DNA: TGTGCCAGTAGTTCGGCAGTGAACACTGAAGCTTTCTTT. The full variable domain, with the rest looked up from reference TRBV19 and TRBJ1-1, is DGGITQSPKYLFRKEGQNVTLSCEQNLNHDAMYWYRQDPGQGLRLIYYSQIVNDFQKGDIAEGYSVSREKKESFPLTVTSAQKNPTAFYLCASSSAVNTEAFFGQGTRLTVV.

The chain combines TRBV7-9 with TRBJ2-2; 8 nucleotides align to TRBD2. The CDR3 contains 16 residues. Trimming cost V 3 bases and J 6 bases; bases outside gene matches: 9. The germline V gene has CDR1 SEHNR and CDR2 FQNEAQ (reference sequence). The CDR3 loop reads CASSFLTGGPSGELFF. The CDR3 DNA is TGTGCCAGCAGCTTTTTAACGGGAGGGCCCTCCGGGGAGCTGTTTTTT.

The rearrangement links TRBV23-1 to TRBJ2-7; D possibly corresponds to TRBD2 (6 bases). TRBV23-1 is an open reading frame whose function is uncertain. Trimming stripped 4 bases from V and 4 bases from J, with 20 bases between. The CDR3 runs to 16 residues. The DNA of the CDR3 is TGCGCCAGCAGTCCCCCCCTCCTAGCGAAAACTTACGAGCAGTACTTC. This sequence encodes CASSPPLLAKTYEQYF.

The V and J genes are TRBV18 and TRBJ1-3; TRBD1 is a possible D gene (5 bases). Between the trimmed V and J ends, which lost 4 bases and 0 bases, there was a span of 13 bases. The germline gives CDR1 KGHSH, CDR2 LQKENI. CDR3 length: 16 amino acids. In DNA form, the CDR3 reads TGTGCCAGCTCACTGACAGACCCGAGCTCTGGAAACACCATATATTTT. Protein product: CASSLTDPSSGNTIYF.

The chain employs TRBV18 and TRBJ2-3, with 13 bases aligning to TRBD2. With V trimmed by 5 bases and J by 3 bases, 8 bases remained unmatched. CDR3 length: 17 residues. Looked up from germline, CDR1 is KGHSH and CDR2 is LQKENI. CDR3 coding DNA: TGTGCCAGCTCAGCCACTAGCGGGAGGGCCATTACAGATACGCAGTATTTT. This translates into CASSATSGRAITDTQYF.

This chain connects TRBV19 to TRBJ2-5; D remains ambiguous. CDR1 and CDR2 from the germline V gene are LNHDA and SQIVND (reference sequence). The germline V and J ends were trimmed by 3 bases and 1 base, with 0 bases remaining between them. The CDR3 extends over 11 amino acids. CDR3 in amino acids: CASSIQETQYF. The CDR3 nucleotides read TGTGCCAGTAGTATCCAAGAGACCCAGTACTTC.

A few counts support this clone. V usage is TRBV5-1 and J usage is TRBJ2-2; D remains unclear. The CDR3 is made up of 19 amino acids. Trimming stripped 0 bases from V and 2 bases from J, with 20 bases between. Per germline, CDR1 SGHRS and CDR2 YFSETQ. The CDR3 region is CASSLAFSRSQLNTGELFF. For the CDR3, the DNA is TGCGCCAGCAGCTTGGCCTTTAGTCGGTCGCAGCTTAACACCGGGGAGCTGTTTTTT.

This clone has a handful of counts. The J gene is TRBJ1-5, the V gene TRBV5-6; 8 positions agree with TRBD1. Per the germline V gene, CDR1 is SGHDT and CDR2 is YYEEEE. With V trimmed by 4 bases and J by 4 bases, 4 bases remained unmatched. The CDR3 totals 14 residues. The CDR3 reads CASSNRGMNQPQHF. CDR3 coding DNA: TGTGCCAGCAGCAACAGGGGGATGAATCAGCCCCAGCATTTT.

V gene TRBV9 combines with J gene TRBJ2-7, with 9 bases aligning to TRBD2. After removal of 0 bases from V and 5 bases from J, the junction contained 12 bases not matched to a gene. The CDR3 extends over 17 amino acids. Germline loops: CDR1 SGDLS, CDR2 YYNGEE. CDR3 DNA: TGTGCCAGCAGCGTAGAGACGGGGACTAGCACTTCTCACGAGCAGTACTTC. Amino acid sequence: CASSVETGTSTSHEQYF.

This rearrangement joins TRBV5-6 to TRBJ1-2, with a possible D match to TRBD1 (6 bases). V was shortened by 1 base and J by 7 bases, with 8 bases between the two germline ends. CDR1 and CDR2 from the germline V gene are SGHDT and YYEEEE. The CDR3 spans 12 residues. CDR3 residues: CASSLRGIGYTF. The CDR3 DNA is TGTGCCAGCAGCTTGAGGGGGATTGGCTACACCTTC.

The chain carries TRBV7-6 and TRBJ2-7, with D possibly TRBD1 on 6 matching bases. The germline V gene has CDR1 SGHVS and CDR2 FNYEAQ. Trimming took off 5 bases at V and 3 bases at J, with 8 bases between the two ends. CDR3 length: 12 amino acids. CDR3 in DNA: TGTGCCAGCAGCACGACAGGCTACGAGCAGTACTTC. It yields the protein CASSTTGYEQYF.

This clone occurred once. The rearrangement joins TRBV5-6 to TRBJ2-5; TRBD2 is a possible D gene (6 bases). The V end was cut by 3 bases, the J end by 0 bases, with 9 bases between. The CDR3 spans 14 residues. In germline, CDR1 is SGHDT, CDR2 YYEEEE. The CDR3 loop is CASSSRENQETQYF. CDR3 DNA sequence: TGTGCCAGCAGCTCCCGGGAGAACCAAGAGACCCAGTACTTC.

The chain joins TRBV6-6 to TRBJ1-1; D call uncertain. The CDR3 is 11 amino acids. Germline values: CDR1 MNHNY, CDR2 SVGAGI (reference sequence). With 5 bases removed from V and 3 bases from J, the gap between germline ends came to 4 bases. CDR3 loop: CASSTDTEAFF. The CDR3 nucleotides are TGTGCCAGCAGTACGGACACTGAAGCTTTCTTT.

This CDR3 is CASSGDSYEQYF. The DNA of the CDR3 is TGTGCCAGCAGCGGAGACAGCTACGAGCAGTACTTC. This chain uses TRBV11-3 with TRBJ2-7; a weak D match, TRBD1 (5 bases). The germline V and J ends were trimmed by 5 bases and 3 bases, with 8 bases remaining between them. The CDR3 covers 12 residues. Germline values: CDR1 SGHNT, CDR2 YENEEA.

CDR3 sequence (DNA): TGTGCCTGGAGTGAAGACAGCTCCTACGAGCAGTACTTC. It yields the protein CAWSEDSSYEQYF. The chain couples TRBV30 to TRBJ2-7, with D possibly matching TRBD1 (5 bases). The CDR3 is 13 amino acids. Germline assignment: CDR1 GTSNPN and CDR2 SVGIG (reference sequence). The V end was cut by 1 base, the J end by 0 bases, with 7 bases between.

The DNA of the CDR3 is TGTGCCAGCTCACCACCCGGGACTAGATCCTACGAGCAGTACTTC. Its translation is CASSPPGTRSYEQYF. V is TRBV18 and J is TRBJ2-7, with 8 bases fitting TRBD2. J lost 1 base, V lost 0 bases, and 2 bases had no gene match. Germline V gene sequence: CDR1 KGHSH, CDR2 LQKENI. CDR3 length: 15 residues.

The V and J genes are TRBV10-2 and TRBJ1-2, with D perhaps matching TRBD1 (6 bases). Looked up from germline, CDR1 is WSHSY and CDR2 is SAAADI. The CDR3 is 14 amino acids. Trimming shortened V by 1 base and J by 8 bases, and 14 bases separated the two germline ends. The CDR3 DNA is TGCGCCAGCAGTGAGTTAGGGGGAGGGAGAGGCTACACCTTC. Protein sequence: CASSELGGGRGYTF.

The chain has TRBV5-1 and TRBJ2-1; a weak D match, TRBD2 (6 bases). The CDR3 runs 16 residues. V gave up 0 bases and J gave up 2 bases, with 12 bases separating them. The germline V gene has CDR1 SGHRS and CDR2 YFSETQ. CDR3 sequence: CASSLAAGPAYNEQFF. In DNA, the CDR3 is TGCGCCAGCAGCTTGGCCGCGGGACCAGCCTACAATGAGCAGTTCTTC. The entire variable domain, with the rest obtained from reference TRBV5-1 and TRBJ2-1, is as follows: KAGVTQTPRYLIKTRGQQVTLSCSPISGHRSVSWYQQTPGQGLQFLFEYFSETQRNKGNFPGRFSGRQFSNSRSEMNVSTLELGDSALYLCASSLAAGPAYNEQFFGPGTRLTVL.

This chain links TRBV7-9 with TRBJ1-1; no clear D gene. The germline CDR1 and CDR2 sequences are SEHNR and FQNEAQ (reference sequence). The V end lost 1 base, the J end lost 9 bases, and 15 bases lay between the germline ends. This CDR3 spans 14 amino acids. CDR3 bases: TGTGCCAGCAGCTTAGAGGCTGGGTGGGATCAAGCTTTCTTT. Encoded protein: CASSLEAGWDQAFF.

This chain uses TRBV9 with TRBJ2-3; 9 bases line up with TRBD2. The germline V gene encodes CDR1 SGDLS and CDR2 YYNGEE. The CDR3 runs 15 residues. With V trimmed by 3 bases and J by 0 bases, 2 bases remained unmatched. Written as DNA, the CDR3 is TGTGCCAGCAGCGGTGGGACTAGCAGCACAGATACGCAGTATTTT. Translated: CASSGGTSSTDTQYF.